These 15 T cell receptor beta chains originate from one sample sequenced in a study of T cells after yellow fever vaccination. Using its own MiXCR run on the 5' RACE reads, TCRdb lists one record per CDR3 protein. The sample lists about 320,000 distinct CDR3 sequences; about 12% were seen once. The material sequenced was CD4+ T cells sorted from PBMCs, taken 15 days after the yellow fever booster vaccination. These receptors all stem from a man in his late teens or twenties who received the YFV17D yellow fever vaccine.

This rearrangement joins TRBV10-3 to TRBJ2-3; a possible D gene is TRBD1 (5 bases). Per germline, CDR1 ENHRY and CDR2 SYGVKD. Deletions cut 2 bases from V and 1 base from J, with 10 bases between. The CDR3 is 15 residues long. CDR3 region: CAISEQGGGTDTQYF. CDR3 DNA sequence: TGTGCCATCAGTGAGCAGGGTGGTGGCACAGATACGCAGTATTTT.

This clonotype was observed a few times. The rearrangement uses TRBV7-2 and TRBJ1-5; D remains ambiguous. The CDR3 is 14 residues long. Germline V gene data show CDR1 as SGHTA and CDR2 as FQGNSA. Trimming took 4 bases from V and 0 from J, leaving 7 bases between them. Here the CDR3 reads CASSWARSNQPQHF. DNA of the CDR3: TGTGCCAGCAGCTGGGCGCGTAGCAATCAGCCCCAGCATTTT.

The rearrangement links TRBV6-2 or TRBV6-3 to TRBJ2-7, with 10 bases identical to TRBD1. The V gene's germline CDR1 is MNHEY and CDR2 SVGEGT. The ends lost 10 bases at V and 1 base at J; junction bases unmatched: 7. This CDR3 is 14 amino acids long. The CDR3 loop reads CATSLGQGSYEQYF. The CDR3 region has the DNA TGTGCCACCTCCCTGGGACAGGGGTCCTACGAGCAGTACTTC.

The chain has TRBV21-1 and TRBJ2-6; the table's D call, TRBD1, has no DNA check behind it. TRBV21-1 is a pseudogene locus. This CDR3 spans 18 amino acids. CDR3 protein: CASSKLPNRFTGANVLTF. The CDR3 DNA is TGTGCCAGCAGCAAACTTCCCAACAGGTTCACTGGGGCCAACGTCCTGACTTTC.

The V call is TRBV10-3, the J call TRBJ2-6, with 8 bases matching TRBD1. This CDR3 has 17 amino acids. CDR1 and CDR2 from the germline V gene are ENHRY and SYGVKD. V trimming: 5 bases; J trimming: 2 bases; junction bases outside the gene matches: 8. The CDR3 loop is CAISKAGGLTGANVLTF. The CDR3 DNA reads TGTGCCATCAGTAAGGCAGGGGGCCTCACTGGGGCCAACGTCCTGACTTTC.

The gene calls are TRBV20-1 and TRBJ2-3; D not certain. CDR1 DFQATT and CDR2 SNEGSKA come from the germline V gene (reference sequence). This CDR3 is 11 amino acids long. V was trimmed by 3 bases and J by 4 bases, leaving 5 bases between them. CDR3 DNA: TGCAGTGCTAGTTTATCAGATACGCAGTATTTT. Protein: CSASLSDTQYF.

The chain uses TRBV6-2 or TRBV6-3 and TRBJ1-1; weak D call: TRBD1 (5 bases). V was shortened by 5 bases and J by 5 bases, with 15 bases between the two germline ends. Germline-derived CDR1 and CDR2 are MNHEY and SVGEGT. The CDR3 is made up of 14 amino acids. The CDR3 region has the DNA TGTGCCAGCAGTCCGCCTGGGGGATGGACTGAAGCTTTCTTT. It yields the protein CASSPPGGWTEAFF.

The sample holds a few counts of this clonotype. The rearrangement links TRBV28 to TRBJ2-1; 8 positions match TRBD2. J gave up 10 bases and V 2 bases, and 13 bases lay outside the gene matches. Germline assignment: CDR1 MDHEN and CDR2 SYDVKM. CDR3 length: 16 amino acids. CDR3 in amino acids: CASSLISLAGSGEQFF. The CDR3 region has the DNA TGTGCCAGCAGTTTAATCAGTCTAGCGGGCTCTGGCGAGCAGTTCTTC.

The V gene is TRBV20-1, the J gene TRBJ2-3; 7 nucleotides agree with TRBD2. Germline CDR1 and CDR2: DFQATT and SNEGSKA (reference sequence). CDR3 size: 16 residues. V was pared by 6 bases and J by 2 bases, with 14 bases of the junction left unmatched. CDR3 loop: CSAPARIAGTTDTQYF. The CDR3 DNA sequence: TGCAGTGCCCCCGCCCGAATAGCGGGTACCACAGATACGCAGTATTTT.

This clonotype showed up just a few times. The chain has TRBV6-1 and TRBJ1-4, with 9 bases fitting TRBD1. Germline V gives CDR1 MNHNS, CDR2 SASEGT. This CDR3 comprises 14 residues. With 5 bases clipped from V and 8 bases from J, the junction kept 6 bases outside the gene matches. The CDR3 sequence: CASSLTGGDEKLFF. The CDR3 nucleotides are TGTGCCAGCAGTTTGACAGGGGGGGACGAAAAACTGTTTTTT.

The genes are TRBV10-1 and TRBJ2-3; D tentatively reads TRBD1 or TRBD2 (5 bases each). Germline V gene data show CDR1 as WNHNN and CDR2 as SYGVQD (reference sequence). V was clipped by 4 bases and J by 6 bases, with 11 bases between them. The CDR3 has 13 residues. The CDR3, as DNA: TGCGCCAGCAGTGGGGACGGGCTGGATACGCAGTATTTT. Encoded protein: CASSGDGLDTQYF.

The V and J genes are TRBV9 and TRBJ2-7; TRBD1 aligns across 8 bases. The CDR3 loop spans 16 amino acids. Trimming cost V 2 bases and J 0 bases; bases outside gene matches: 7. Germline V gene data show CDR1 as SGDLS and CDR2 as YYNGEE. In DNA form, the CDR3 reads TGTGCCAGCAGCGTTTCTCCAGGGGGCGGCTCCTACGAGCAGTACTTC. Its translation is CASSVSPGGGSYEQYF.

In DNA, the CDR3 is TGCAGTGCGGGGCGCGGGGGACCAGGTCGAGATACGCAGTATTTT. Its translation: CSAGRGGPGRDTQYF. The rearrangement uses TRBV20-1 and TRBJ2-3; 7 positions match TRBD2. The germline V gene has CDR1 DFQATT and CDR2 SNEGSKA (reference sequence). The CDR3 has 15 residues. The V gene end was trimmed by 6 bases and the J gene end by 5 bases; junction bases not matched to a gene: 14.

This chain joins TRBV3-1 and TRBJ1-6, with D unclear. CDR1 and CDR2 from the germline V gene are LGHDT and YNNKEL (reference sequence). This CDR3 is built from 14 residues. V was clipped by 2 bases and J by 4 bases, with 6 bases between them. The CDR3 nucleotides read TGTGCCAGCAGCCAACGAGGATATAATTCACCCCTCCACTTT. Translation: CASSQRGYNSPLHF.

This clonotype was recorded a few times. CDR3 sequence reads: CASTPGDFRGEQYF. The CDR3, as DNA: TGTGCCAGCACCCCCGGGGACTTTCGGGGGGAGCAGTACTTC. The genes are TRBV7-6 and TRBJ2-7; D perhaps matches TRBD2 (6 bases). The CDR3 loop spans 14 amino acids. With 7 bases removed from V and 7 bases from J, the gap between germline ends came to 20 bases. The V gene's germline CDR1 is SGHVS and CDR2 FNYEAQ.